This T cell receptor (beta chain) originates from a study of blood T cell repertoires in COVID-19. Participants were aged about 18 to 89 years from approximately 23 US areas. Self-reported history from a screening survey and questionnaire set each donor's cohort. Each recovered donor of Cohort 3 presented with two negative PCRs, clearance, or symptom resolution. Per germline, CDR1 SEHNR and CDR2 FQNEAQ (reference sequence). V shed 5 bases and J shed 2 bases, with 10 bases lying between them. This CDR3 region has 14 residues. Under the authors' procedure: Cell counts per sample came from amplifying reference gene primers. TCRdb keeps only in-frame clones here, not all; method: immunoSEQ multiplex PCR. That table furnishes V, J and clone size, whereas the DNA furnished D and trimming. The sample shows around 390,000 clones, around nine tenths of them seen only once.

Sample: PBMCs or T cells enriched from blood (not recorded which). The source of this sequence is a woman between 45 and 60 years old who had recovered from COVID-19. The chain couples TRBV7-9 to TRBJ2-1, with D possibly matching TRBD2 (7 bases). The CDR3 sequence is CASSQGGAYNEQFF. In nucleotides, the CDR3 is TGTGCCAGCAGCCAAGGGGGGGCCTACAATGAGCAGTTCTTC.